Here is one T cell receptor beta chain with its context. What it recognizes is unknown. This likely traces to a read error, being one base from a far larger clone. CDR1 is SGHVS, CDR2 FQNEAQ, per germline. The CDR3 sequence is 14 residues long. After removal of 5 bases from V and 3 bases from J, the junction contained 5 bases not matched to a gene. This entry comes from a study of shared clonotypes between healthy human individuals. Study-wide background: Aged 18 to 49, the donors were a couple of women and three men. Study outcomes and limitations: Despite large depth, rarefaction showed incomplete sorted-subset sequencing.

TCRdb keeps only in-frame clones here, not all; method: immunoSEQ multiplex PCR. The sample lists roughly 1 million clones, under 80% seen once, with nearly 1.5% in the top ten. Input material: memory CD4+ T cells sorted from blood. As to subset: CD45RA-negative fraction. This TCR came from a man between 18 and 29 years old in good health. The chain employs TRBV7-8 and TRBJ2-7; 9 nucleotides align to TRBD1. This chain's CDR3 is CASSPGTGFYEQYF. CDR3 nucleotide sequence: TGTGCCAGCAGCCCCGGGACAGGGTTCTACGAGCAGTACTTC.